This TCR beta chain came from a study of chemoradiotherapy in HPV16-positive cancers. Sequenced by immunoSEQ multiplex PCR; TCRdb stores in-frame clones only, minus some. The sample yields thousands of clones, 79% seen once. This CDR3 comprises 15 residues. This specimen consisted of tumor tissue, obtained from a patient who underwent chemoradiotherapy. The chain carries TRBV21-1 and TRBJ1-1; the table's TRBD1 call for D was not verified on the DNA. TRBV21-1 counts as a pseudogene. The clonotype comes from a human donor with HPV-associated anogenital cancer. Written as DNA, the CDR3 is TGTGCCAGCAGCAAAAGGTCGGACATGAACACTGAAGCTTTCTTT. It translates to CASSKRSDMNTEAFF.